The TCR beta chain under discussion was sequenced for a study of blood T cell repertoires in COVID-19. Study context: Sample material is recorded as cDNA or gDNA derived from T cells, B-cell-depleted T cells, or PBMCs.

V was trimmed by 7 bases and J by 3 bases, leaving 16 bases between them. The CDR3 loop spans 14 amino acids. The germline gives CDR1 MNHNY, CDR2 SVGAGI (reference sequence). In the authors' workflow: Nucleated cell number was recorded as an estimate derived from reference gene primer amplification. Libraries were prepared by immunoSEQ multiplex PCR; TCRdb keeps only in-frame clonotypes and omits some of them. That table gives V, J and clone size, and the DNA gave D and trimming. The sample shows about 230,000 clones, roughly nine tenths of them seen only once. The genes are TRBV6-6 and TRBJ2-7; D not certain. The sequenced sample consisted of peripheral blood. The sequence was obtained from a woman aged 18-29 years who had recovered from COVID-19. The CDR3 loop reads CASISSAADYEQYF. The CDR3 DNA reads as TGTGCCAGCATCTCCTCCGCGGCGGACTACGAGCAGTACTTC.